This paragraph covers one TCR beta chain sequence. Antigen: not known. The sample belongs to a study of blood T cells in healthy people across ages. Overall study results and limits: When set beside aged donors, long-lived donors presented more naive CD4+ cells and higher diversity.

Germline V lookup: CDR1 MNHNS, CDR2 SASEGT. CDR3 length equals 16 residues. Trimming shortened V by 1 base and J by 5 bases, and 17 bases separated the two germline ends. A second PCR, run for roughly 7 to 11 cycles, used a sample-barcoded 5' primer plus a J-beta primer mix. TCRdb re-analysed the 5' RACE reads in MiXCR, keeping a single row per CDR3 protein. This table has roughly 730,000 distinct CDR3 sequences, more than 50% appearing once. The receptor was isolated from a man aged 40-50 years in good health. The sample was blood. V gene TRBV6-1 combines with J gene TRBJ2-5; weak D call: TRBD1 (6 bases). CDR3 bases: TGTGCCAGCAGTGAAGGTTGGGGGCCTAGGGGGGAGACCCAGTACTTC. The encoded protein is CASSEGWGPRGETQYF.